This TCR beta chain was documented in a study of T-cell memory formation after mild COVID-19. In regard to this clonotype: The antigen remains undetermined.

Overall study results and limits: From day 15 to 85, contracting clones were balanced between CD4 and CD8, whereas later expanders leaned toward CD4+. CM and EM subsets held most contracting CD4+ clones; EMRA held CD8+ ones. A subset of responding clones appeared in pre-infection memory, suggesting cross-reactive memory joined.

The CDR3 covers 14 residues. Germline CDR1 reads SQVTM; CDR2 reads ANQGSEA. Constant-segment-primed 5'RACE gave TCR alpha and TCR beta cDNA libraries with sample barcodes and UMIs. TCRdb reprocessed the 5' RACE reads via MiXCR and lists one record per CDR3 protein. The top ten clones hold 20% to 25% of a sample with 300,000 to 400,000 distinct CDR3 sequences, less than 20% of them seen once. The sequenced material came from PBMCs or a T cell subset sorted from them (not recorded which). This clonotype originated in a man aged 18 to 30 who had mild COVID-19 (a few samples of this study predate the infection). Cell type and time point are not known. This chain uses TRBV29-1 with TRBJ1-1; 9 bases match TRBD1. The CDR3 DNA sequence: TGCAGTTCCCTAACAGACAGGGGGAGCACTGAAGCTTTCTTT. Encoded protein: CSSLTDRGSTEAFF.